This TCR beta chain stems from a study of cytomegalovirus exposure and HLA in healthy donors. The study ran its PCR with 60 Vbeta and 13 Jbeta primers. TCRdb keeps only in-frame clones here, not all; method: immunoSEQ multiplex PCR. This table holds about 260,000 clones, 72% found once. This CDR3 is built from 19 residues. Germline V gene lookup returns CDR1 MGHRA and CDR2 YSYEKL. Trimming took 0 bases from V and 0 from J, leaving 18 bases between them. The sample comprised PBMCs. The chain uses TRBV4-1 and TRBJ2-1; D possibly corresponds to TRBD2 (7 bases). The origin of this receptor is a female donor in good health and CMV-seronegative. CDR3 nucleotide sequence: TGCGCCAGCAGCCAAGATGGGGGGGTAGGGGGAAGCTCCTACAATGAGCAGTTCTTC. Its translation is CASSQDGGVGGSSYNEQFF.